One and the same sample provided the 27 T cell receptor beta chains below, sequenced in a study of blood T cell repertoires in COVID-19 (dated by TCRdb to the early 2020s). Libraries were built with the immunoSEQ multiplex PCR assay. TCRdb re-hosts the immuneACCESS table, in-frame sequences only. Its copies lack some clones; in the studies checked, an unresolved V gene accounts for under half of them, and the cause for the rest is not known. For this sample there are 200,000 to 300,000 clones; around 80% appear just once. Around 6% of the sample is held by the ten biggest clonotypes. Sequenced input: peripheral blood. The source of these receptors is a human donor in a cohort sampled during active COVID-19.

Written as DNA, the CDR3 is TGTGCCAGCAGTTCGACAGACGGCTTATATTTT. It encodes CASSSTDGLYF. This sequence joins TRBV6-6 and TRBJ1-3; D possibly corresponds to TRBD1 (5 bases). CDR3 size: 11 residues. With 4 bases removed from V and 14 bases from J, the gap between germline ends came to 12 bases. The germline V gene encodes CDR1 MNHNY and CDR2 SVGAGI (reference sequence).

V and J are TRBV2 and TRBJ1-5, with TRBD1 as a possible D gene (6 bases). This CDR3 comprises 12 residues. Trimming pared 7 bases from V and 7 bases from J, leaving 11 bases between. Germline V gene data show CDR1 as SNHLY and CDR2 as FYNNEI. Written as DNA, the CDR3 is TGTGCCAGCAACGAGCAGGGGCAGCCCCAGCATTTT. Translated: CASNEQGQPQHF.

The chain joins TRBV24-1 to TRBJ2-3, with 9 bases aligning to TRBD1. The V gene end was trimmed by 4 bases and the J gene end by 6 bases; junction bases not matched to a gene: 7. This CDR3 is built from 15 residues. Germline CDR1 is KGHDR and CDR2 is SFDVKD. The CDR3 DNA is TGTGCCACCAGTGAGACAGGGGGGTATAGCGATACGCAGTATTTT. Translation: CATSETGGYSDTQYF.

This rearrangement joins TRBV28 to TRBJ1-4; 10 nucleotides agree with TRBD1. The CDR3 extends over 14 amino acids. Germline values: CDR1 MDHEN, CDR2 SYDVKM. The V and J ends lost 5 bases and 8 bases, in that order; junction bases with no gene match: 5. CDR3 nucleotide sequence: TGTGCCAGCAGTCGCCGGGACAGGGGAGAAAAACTGTTTTTT. Its protein is CASSRRDRGEKLFF.

The rearrangement joins TRBV10-1 to TRBJ2-5; TRBD2 matches at 12 bases. In germline, CDR1 is WNHNN, CDR2 SYGVQD (reference sequence). The CDR3 totals 15 residues. The J segment lost 4 bases and the V segment lost 5 bases, leaving 5 bases of the junction unmatched. The CDR3 DNA reads as TGCGCCAGCAGTCCGACTAGCGGGAGTGCAGAGACCCAGTACTTC. It codes for CASSPTSGSAETQYF.

The gene calls are TRBV10-3 and TRBJ1-1, with 8 bases lining up with TRBD1. Unmatched junction bases numbered 9, after V lost 11 bases and J lost 4 bases. Germline CDR1 is ENHRY and CDR2 is SYGVKD. The CDR3 extends over 13 amino acids. The CDR3 DNA follows: TGTGCCGTGGCAGGGGGCAGTGGCACTGAAGCTTTCTTT. This codes for CAVAGGSGTEAFF.

Turning to this clone: At the DNA level, this CDR3 is encoded by other sequences in the same sample as well. This chain uses TRBV20-1 with TRBJ2-5, with TRBD2 identical over 9 bases. This CDR3 comprises 15 residues. Losses at the gene ends were 3 bases for V and 2 bases for J; bases not matched to a gene: 7. CDR1 and CDR2 from the germline V gene are DFQATT and SNEGSKA (reference sequence). CDR3 sequence reads: CSASLLAGRQETQYF. In nucleotides, the CDR3 is TGCAGTGCTAGTTTGCTAGCGGGACGACAAGAGACCCAGTACTTC.

The rearrangement joins TRBV12-5 to TRBJ1-1; the D gene is possibly TRBD1 (6 bases). This CDR3 has 17 residues. CDR1 LGHNT and CDR2 FRNRAP come from the germline V gene. Trimming took 5 bases from V and 0 from J, leaving 19 bases between them. CDR3 sequence reads: CASGHPPDRGMNTEAFF. CDR3 coding DNA: TGTGCTAGTGGTCATCCCCCGGACAGAGGAATGAACACTGAAGCTTTCTTT. Looking up the rest from reference TRBV12-5 and TRBJ1-1 gives the full variable domain: DARVTQTPRHKVTEMGQEVTMRCQPILGHNTVFWYRQTMMQGLELLAYFRNRAPLDDSGMPKDRFSAEMPDATLATLKIQPSEPRDSAVYFCASGHPPDRGMNTEAFFGQGTRLTVV.

V is TRBV11-2 and J is TRBJ2-3, with 7 bases fitting TRBD2. Germline-derived CDR1 and CDR2 are SGHAT and FQNNGV. The CDR3 contains 17 residues. V was pared by 2 bases and J by 1 base, with 9 bases of the junction left unmatched. The CDR3 loop reads CASSLSPPGGGTDTQYF. CDR3 sequence (DNA): TGTGCCAGCAGCTTATCGCCTCCGGGAGGAGGCACAGATACGCAGTATTTT.

The V call is TRBV11-1, the J call TRBJ2-1; perhaps TRBD1 as D (6 bases). CDR3 length: 15 residues. The V gene lost 6 bases and the J gene lost 2 bases, with 14 bases spanning the gap. CDR1 and CDR2 (germline): SGHAT, FQDESV (reference sequence). CDR3 DNA sequence: TGTGCCAGCAGGTTTCGGACAGAGCCCTACAATGAGCAGTTCTTC. Its protein product is CASRFRTEPYNEQFF.

The chain couples TRBV5-1 to TRBJ2-7; 7 bases map to TRBD2. V gave up 4 bases and J gave up 3 bases; unmatched junction bases: 4. The CDR3 is 13 amino acids. Germline V gives CDR1 SGHRS, CDR2 YFSETQ. CDR3 in amino acids: CASSLRTSYEQYF. The CDR3 nucleotides read TGCGCCAGCAGCCTTCGGACTAGCTACGAGCAGTACTTC.

The chain combines TRBV4-1 with TRBJ1-2; D perhaps matches TRBD1 (5 bases). The length of the CDR3 is 15 residues. V lost 0 bases, J lost 6 bases, and 14 bases lay in between. CDR1 and CDR2 (germline): MGHRA, YSYEKL. The CDR3 DNA is TGCGCCAGCAGCCAAGAATTCGTGGGGCCGGATGGCTACACCTTC. Translated: CASSQEFVGPDGYTF.

This clone was counted a few times. This sequence joins TRBV7-2 and TRBJ2-7; D gene unclear. The CDR3 loop spans 15 amino acids. V was clipped by 4 bases and J by 5 bases, with 18 bases between them. Germline V lookup: CDR1 SGHTA, CDR2 FQGNSA. The CDR3 reads CASSSQWRLGNEQYF. The CDR3 nucleotides read TGTGCCAGCAGCTCCCAGTGGCGCTTGGGCAACGAGCAGTACTTC. The entire variable domain, with the rest obtained from reference TRBV7-2 and TRBJ2-7, is as follows: GAGVSQSPSNKVTEKGKDVELRCDPISGHTALYWYRQSLGQGLEFLIYFQGNSAPDKSGLPSDRFSAERTGGSVSTLTIQRTQQEDSAVYLCASSSQWRLGNEQYFGPGTRLTVT.

The rearrangement uses TRBV18 and TRBJ1-1; D unresolved. V lost 6 bases, J lost 1 base, and 9 bases lay in between. The length of the CDR3 is 13 residues. Germline V gives CDR1 KGHSH, CDR2 LQKENI. CDR3 in DNA: TGTGCCAGCTCCAGGTTGGGGAACACTGAAGCTTTCTTT. It translates to CASSRLGNTEAFF.

This sequence joins TRBV24-1 and TRBJ2-1; 7 bases map to TRBD1. Germline CDR1 is KGHDR and CDR2 is SFDVKD. This CDR3 contains 18 residues. The junction had 21 bases not matched to a gene; V was cut back by 9 bases and J by 5 bases. The chain's CDR3 is CATPNFSIDREWNNEQFF. As DNA, the CDR3 is TGTGCCACCCCTAATTTCTCAATAGACAGGGAATGGAACAATGAGCAGTTCTTC.

V usage is TRBV6-5 and J usage is TRBJ1-2; D call uncertain. Trimming left V 7 bases short and J 1 base short, with 7 bases between. The CDR3 is 12 residues long. CDR1 and CDR2 (germline): MNHEY, SVGAGI. CDR3 sequence: CASKQSNYGYTF. The CDR3, as DNA: TGTGCCAGCAAACAGAGTAACTATGGCTACACCTTC.

This clone came up a few times. The chain links TRBV5-1 to TRBJ1-3; D call uncertain. V lost 3 bases and J 4 bases, leaving 11 bases between the germline ends. The CDR3 consists of 14 residues. Germline CDR1 and CDR2: SGHRS and YFSETQ. The CDR3, as DNA: TGCGCCAGCAGCTCGACGGTCGGGGGAAACACCATATATTTT. Translated, it gives CASSSTVGGNTIYF.

This clone was observed a few times. The chain has TRBV28 and TRBJ1-1; a weak D match, TRBD1 (5 bases). V was trimmed by 7 bases and J by 5 bases, leaving 14 bases between them. The CDR3 is made up of 13 amino acids. Per germline, CDR1 MDHEN and CDR2 SYDVKM. The CDR3 protein is CASTTGGDTEAFF. The CDR3 coding sequence is TGTGCCAGCACCACAGGCGGGGATACTGAAGCTTTCTTT.

The V call is TRBV15, the J call TRBJ2-1; D possibly corresponds to TRBD2 (5 bases). This CDR3 has 17 residues. Trimming left V 9 bases short and J 5 bases short, with 26 bases between. Germline assignment: CDR1 LNHNV and CDR2 YYDKDF (reference sequence). The CDR3 DNA reads TGTGCCACTACAGCCGGTATGATAGCGAGGGCTAACAATGAGCAGTTCTTC. The encoded protein is CATTAGMIARANNEQFF.

V and J are TRBV19 and TRBJ2-1; 7 bases match TRBD2. The CDR3 is 14 amino acids. V lost 7 bases, J lost 9 bases, and 12 bases stayed unmatched. Germline CDR1 is LNHDA and CDR2 is SQIVND (reference sequence). The CDR3 is CASNEGGNGGEQFF. The DNA of the CDR3 is TGTGCCAGTAATGAGGGAGGGAACGGCGGTGAGCAGTTCTTC.

V is TRBV4-1 and J is TRBJ2-5, with 10 positions matching TRBD2. The junction had 4 bases not matched to a gene; V was cut back by 1 base and J by 5 bases. The CDR3 is made up of 15 amino acids. Per the germline V gene, CDR1 is MGHRA and CDR2 is YSYEKL. The DNA for the CDR3 is TGCGCCAGCAGCCAAGTCGGACTAGCGGTCGAGACCCAGTACTTC. Residues: CASSQVGLAVETQYF.

The chain is built from TRBV28 and TRBJ2-2, with D possibly TRBD2 on 5 matching bases. The germline V and J ends were trimmed by 6 bases and 5 bases, with 16 bases remaining between them. CDR1 and CDR2 (germline): MDHEN, SYDVKM. The CDR3 consists of 15 residues. The CDR3 nucleotides read TGTGCCAGCAGGCCGGGTCCGAGAGGGACCGGGGAGCTGTTTTTT. Residues: CASRPGPRGTGELFF. Full variable domain (rest looked up from reference TRBV28 and TRBJ2-2): DVKVTQSSRYLVKRTGEKVFLECVQDMDHENMFWYRQDPGLGLRLIYFSYDVKMKEKGDIPEGYSVSREKKERFSLILESASTNQTSMYLCASRPGPRGTGELFFGEGSRLTVL.

J is TRBJ2-7 and V is TRBV5-5; the D gene is possibly TRBD1 (6 bases). V shed 3 bases and J shed 5 bases, with 15 bases lying between them. Germline V gene sequence: CDR1 SGHKS, CDR2 YYEKEE (reference sequence). The CDR3 length is 14 residues. This CDR3 reads CASSSSRGVHEQYF. The DNA for the CDR3 is TGTGCCAGCAGCTCGTCCAGGGGAGTCCACGAGCAGTACTTC.

The rearrangement uses TRBV5-4 and TRBJ1-1, with a possible D match to TRBD1 (6 bases). V lost 3 bases and J lost 5, with 11 bases in between. There are 13 residues in the CDR3. CDR1 and CDR2 (germline): SGHNT, YYREEE (reference sequence). The CDR3 coding sequence is TGTGCCAGCAGCTCGGACAGTTGGACTGAAGCTTTCTTT. As protein: CASSSDSWTEAFF. Full variable domain (rest looked up from reference TRBV5-4 and TRBJ1-1): ETGVTQSPTHLIKTRGQQVTLRCSSQSGHNTVSWYQQALGQGPQFIFQYYREEENGRGNFPPRFSGLQFPNYSSELNVNALELDDSALYLCASSSDSWTEAFFGQGTRLTVV.

This chain uses TRBV6-4 with TRBJ1-6; D perhaps matches TRBD1 (6 bases). The CDR3 covers 17 residues. Trimming removed 2 bases from V and 4 bases from J, with 15 bases in between. Germline CDR1 MRHNA, CDR2 SNTAGT. This CDR3 reads CASSDPGRGNYNSPLHF. In DNA form, the CDR3 reads TGTGCCAGCAGTGACCCGGGGAGGGGGAATTATAATTCACCCCTCCACTTT.

This chain links TRBV20-1 with TRBJ2-7, with D perhaps TRBD1 (7 bases). The CDR3 runs 12 residues. Germline V lookup: CDR1 DFQATT, CDR2 SNEGSKA (reference sequence). V was shortened by 3 bases and J by 6 bases, with 12 bases between the two germline ends. The CDR3 region is CSASGRGAEQYF. CDR3 in DNA: TGCAGTGCTAGTGGCAGGGGGGCCGAGCAGTACTTC.

CDR3 nucleotides: TGTGCCAGCAGCGCGGGGGCTCCCACGGCCCAGTACTTC. Protein: CASSAGAPTAQYF. The chain is built from TRBV27 and TRBJ2-5, with D possibly TRBD2 on 7 matching bases. The CDR3 extends over 13 amino acids. With 6 bases removed from V and 9 bases from J, the gap between germline ends came to 17 bases. Germline V gene lookup returns CDR1 MNHEY and CDR2 SMNVEV (reference sequence).